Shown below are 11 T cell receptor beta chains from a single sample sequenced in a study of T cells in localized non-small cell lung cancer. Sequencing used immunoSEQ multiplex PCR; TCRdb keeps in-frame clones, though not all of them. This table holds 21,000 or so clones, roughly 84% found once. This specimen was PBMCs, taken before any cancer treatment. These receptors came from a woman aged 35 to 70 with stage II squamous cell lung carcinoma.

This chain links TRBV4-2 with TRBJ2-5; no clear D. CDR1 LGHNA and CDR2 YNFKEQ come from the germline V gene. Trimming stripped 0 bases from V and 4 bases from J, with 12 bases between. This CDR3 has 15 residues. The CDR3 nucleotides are TGTGCCAGCAGCCAAGAGAGGCGCATGGGAGAGACCCAGTACTTC. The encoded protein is CASSQERRMGETQYF.

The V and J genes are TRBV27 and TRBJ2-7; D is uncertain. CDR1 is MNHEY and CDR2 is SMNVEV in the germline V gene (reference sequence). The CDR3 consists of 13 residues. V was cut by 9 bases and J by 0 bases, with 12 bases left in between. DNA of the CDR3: TGTGCCAGGCCACCATGGCCCTCCTACGAGCAGTACTTC. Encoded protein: CARPPWPSYEQYF.

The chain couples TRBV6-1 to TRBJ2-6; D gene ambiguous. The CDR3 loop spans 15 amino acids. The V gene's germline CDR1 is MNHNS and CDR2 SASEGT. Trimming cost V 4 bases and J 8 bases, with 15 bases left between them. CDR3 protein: CASSATVVGTNVLTF. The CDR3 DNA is TGTGCCAGCAGTGCCACGGTGGTAGGCACCAACGTCCTGACTTTC.

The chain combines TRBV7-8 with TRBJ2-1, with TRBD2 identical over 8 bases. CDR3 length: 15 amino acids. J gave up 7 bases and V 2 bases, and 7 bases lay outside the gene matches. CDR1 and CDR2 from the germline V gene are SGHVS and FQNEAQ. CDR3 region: CASSLPSGRANEQFF. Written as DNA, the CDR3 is TGTGCCAGCAGCTTACCTAGCGGGCGTGCTAATGAGCAGTTCTTC.

CDR3 loop: CASSPRETGTEAFF. The CDR3 coding sequence is TGCGCCAGCAGCCCAAGGGAAACTGGGACTGAAGCTTTCTTT. The V call is TRBV5-1, the J call TRBJ1-1; D gene ambiguous. The V end lost 4 bases, the J end lost 5 bases, and 15 bases lay between the germline ends. This CDR3 has 14 amino acids. Germline CDR1 and CDR2: SGHRS and YFSETQ.

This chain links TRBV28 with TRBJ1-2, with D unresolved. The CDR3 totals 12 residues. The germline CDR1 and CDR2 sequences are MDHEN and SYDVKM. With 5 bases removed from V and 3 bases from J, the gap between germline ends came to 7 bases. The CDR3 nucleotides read TGTGCCAGCAGTGGTTGGGACTATGGCTACACCTTC. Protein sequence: CASSGWDYGYTF.

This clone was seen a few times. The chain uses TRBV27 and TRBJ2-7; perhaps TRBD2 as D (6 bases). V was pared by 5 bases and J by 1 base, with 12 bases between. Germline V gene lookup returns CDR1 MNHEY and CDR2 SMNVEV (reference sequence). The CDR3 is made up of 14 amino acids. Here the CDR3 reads CASSPRGGSYEQYF. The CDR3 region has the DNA TGTGCCAGCAGTCCGCGGGGAGGATCCTACGAGCAGTACTTC.

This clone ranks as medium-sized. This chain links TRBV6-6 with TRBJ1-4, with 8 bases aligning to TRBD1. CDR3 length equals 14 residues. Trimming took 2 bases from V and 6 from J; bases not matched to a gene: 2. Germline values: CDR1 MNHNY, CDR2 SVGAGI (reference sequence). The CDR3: CASSYDRGYEKLFF. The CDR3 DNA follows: TGTGCCAGCAGTTACGACAGGGGCTATGAAAAACTGTTTTTT.

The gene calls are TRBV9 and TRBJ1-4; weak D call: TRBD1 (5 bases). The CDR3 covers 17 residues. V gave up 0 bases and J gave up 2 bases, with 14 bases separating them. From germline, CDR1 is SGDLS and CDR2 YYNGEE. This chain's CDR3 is CASSVAPSGGTNEKLFF. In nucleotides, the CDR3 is TGTGCCAGCAGCGTAGCTCCCAGTGGGGGGACTAATGAAAAACTGTTTTTT. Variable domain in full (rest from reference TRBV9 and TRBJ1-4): DSGVTQTPKHLITATGQRVTLRCSPRSGDLSVYWYQQSLDQGLQFLIQYYNGEERAKGNILERFSAQQFPDLHSELNLSSLELGDSALYFCASSVAPSGGTNEKLFFGSGTQLSVL.

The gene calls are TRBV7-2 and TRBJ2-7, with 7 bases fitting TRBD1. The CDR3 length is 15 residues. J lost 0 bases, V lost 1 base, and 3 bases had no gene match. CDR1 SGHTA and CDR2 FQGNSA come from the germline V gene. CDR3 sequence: CASSLGGGGSYEQYF. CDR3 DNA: TGTGCCAGCAGCTTAGGAGGGGGCGGCTCCTACGAGCAGTACTTC. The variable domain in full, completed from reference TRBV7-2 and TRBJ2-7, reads GAGVSQSPSNKVTEKGKDVELRCDPISGHTALYWYRQSLGQGLEFLIYFQGNSAPDKSGLPSDRFSAERTGGSVSTLTIQRTQQEDSAVYLCASSLGGGGSYEQYFGPGTRLTVT.

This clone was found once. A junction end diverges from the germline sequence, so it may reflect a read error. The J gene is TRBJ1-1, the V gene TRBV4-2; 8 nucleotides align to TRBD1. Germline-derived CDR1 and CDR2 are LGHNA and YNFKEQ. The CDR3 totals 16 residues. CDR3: CTSSPDGAGGRGESFF. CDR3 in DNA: TGTACCAGCAGCCCGGACGGGGCAGGGGGCAGGGGGGAGTCTTTCTTT.